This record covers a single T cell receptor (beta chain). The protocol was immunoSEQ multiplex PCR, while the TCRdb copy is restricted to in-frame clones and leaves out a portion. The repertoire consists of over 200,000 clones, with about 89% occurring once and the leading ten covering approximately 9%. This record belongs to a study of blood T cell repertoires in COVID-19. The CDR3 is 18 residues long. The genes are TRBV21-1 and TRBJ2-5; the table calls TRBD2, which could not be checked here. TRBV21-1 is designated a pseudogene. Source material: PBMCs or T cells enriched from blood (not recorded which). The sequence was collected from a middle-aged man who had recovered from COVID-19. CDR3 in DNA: TGTGCCAGCAGCAGAGGAAAGGGGGGGACTAGGGATTGGGAGACCCAGTACTTC. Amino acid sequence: CASSRGKGGTRDWETQYF.